This is a list of T cell receptor beta chains from one sample in a study of glioma-infiltrating T cells. TCRdb re-derived calls from the multiplex PCR reads in MiXCR, one entry per CDR3 protein. Of some 99,000 distinct CDR3 sequences listed, less than 30% are singletons. The sequenced sample was glioma tissue, nonneoplastic brain tissue, or PBMCs (not recorded which). The receptors here all came from a human donor with low-grade glioma or glioblastoma, undergoing nonglioma brain surgery, or in good health (not recorded which). Each CDR3 is given with its conserved first and last residue. The D gene is left open where the match is weak. The listing skips clone size in some rows; elsewhere it reads once, few, many or a size class.

18 | . | TRBJ2-3 | TRBV20-1 | many | TGCAGTGCTAGAGATCAAGGGGCTAGCGTTGGACAGGCAGATACGCAGTATTTT | CSARDQGASVGQADTQYF
16 | TRBD1 | TRBJ1-5 | TRBV2 | many | TGTGCCAGCAGTCCGAGGACAGGAATTAGCAATCAGCCCCAGCATTTT | CASSPRTGISNQPQHF
17 | . | TRBJ1-5 | TRBV20-1 | many | TGCAGTGCTAGAGTTCGGCGGCCGGGGACGGCTTTTCAGCCCCAGCATTTT | CSARVRRPGTAFQPQHF
12 | . | TRBJ1-1 | TRBV29-1 | . | TGCAGCGTTGAAGCGGGTGGCGGTCAAGCTTTCTTT | CSVEAGGGQAFF
15 | . | TRBJ2-1 | TRBV30 | . | TGTGCCTGGCTAAAAGGGCTAAGCTCCTACAATGAGCAGTTCTTC | CAWLKGLSSYNEQFF
17 | . | TRBJ2-1 | TRBV4-3 | . | TGCGCCAGCAGCCGAGATAGAACGCTAAAACGCCACAATGAGCAGTTCTTC | CASSRDRTLKRHNEQFF
14 | . | TRBJ1-6 | TRBV7-2 | many | TGTGCCAGCAGCTTAGACGGATCAAATTCACCCCTCCACTTT | CASSLDGSNSPLHF
15 | . | TRBJ1-1 | TRBV7-2 | . | TGTGCCAACAGCGTCCGTTGGACGGAGAGCACTGAAGCTTTCTTT | CANSVRWTESTEAFF
15 | TRBD2 | TRBJ2-5 | TRBV7-2 | many | TGTGCCAGCAGCTTAGGCCCGGGGGGGCAAGAGACCCAGTACTTC | CASSLGPGGQETQYF
17 | . | TRBJ2-1 | TRBV3-1 | few | TGTGCCAGCAGCCAAGGTCTGGCGGGGGCCTCCTACAATGAGCAGTTCTTC | CASSQGLAGASYNEQFF
15 | TRBD1 | TRBJ1-2 | TRBV7-2 | many | TGTGCCAGCAGCTTAGAAGGGACAGGATTCTATGGCTACACCTTC | CASSLEGTGFYGYTF
17 | . | TRBJ2-6 | TRBV6-1 | many | TGTGCCAGCTCCGGGGGCGTCCCGAGGGTTGGGGCCAACGTCCTGACTTTC | CASSGGVPRVGANVLTF
17 | . | TRBJ2-1 | TRBV3-1 | . | TGTGCCAGCAGCCAAGATTCTTCGGCGAGCTCCTACAATGAGCAGTTCTTC | CASSQDSSASSYNEQFF
14 | . | TRBJ1-2 | TRBV4-1 | many | TGCGCCAGCAGCCAAGATAACCAGAACTATGGCTACACCTTC | CASSQDNQNYGYTF
14 | . | TRBJ1-4 | TRBV10-2 | many | TGCGCCAGCAGTGCCAGGGCGACTAATGAAAAACTGTTTTTT | CASSARATNEKLFF
14 | . | TRBJ2-1 | TRBV10-3 | . | TGTGCCATCAGTGACCGGGACGGGCTAAATGAGCAGTTCTTC | CAISDRDGLNEQFF
15 | . | TRBJ2-7 | TRBV15 | . | TGTGCCACCAGCAGTGACTCTTACCCCCCCTACGAGCAGTACTTC | CATSSDSYPPYEQYF
14 | TRBD1 | TRBJ1-6 | TRBV12-5 | many | TGTGCTAGTGGTTTTGACAGGGGCGGTTCACCCCTCCACTTT | CASGFDRGGSPLHF
15 | TRBD2 | TRBJ2-1 | TRBV4-2 | many | TGTGCCAGCAGCTACTTGTCGCGGGGGGACAATGAGCAGTTCTTC | CASSYLSRGDNEQFF
17 | . | TRBJ1-1 | TRBV28 | . | TGTGCCAGCAGTCCTGCACAGGGATCCGGATGGCACATTAAAGCTTTCTTT | CASSPAQGSGWHIKAFF
16 | . | TRBJ1-6 | TRBV4-3 | . | TGCGCCAGCGGCCAATACGGACCTACGGGAAATTCACCCCTCCACTTT | CASGQYGPTGNSPLHF
12 | TRBD1 | TRBJ1-1 | TRBV6-2/TRBV6-3 | medium-sized | TGTGCCAGCAGTTACTCGATACAGGGGCACAACTTT | CASSYSIQGHNF
17 | TRBD1 | TRBJ1-6 | TRBV2 | many | TGTGCCAGCAGGCCCGGGACAGCGAACGGCTATAATTCACCCCTCCACTTT | CASRPGTANGYNSPLHF
17 | . | TRBJ2-7 | TRBV12-3/TRBV12-4 | few | TGTGCCAGCAGTTTACAGAGGGGGGGCGGGATTGTCTACGAGCAGTACTTC | CASSLQRGGGIVYEQYF
14 | . | TRBJ2-7 | TRBV24-1 | many | TGTGCCACCAGTGATTTGGGCGGTACCTACGAGCAGTACTTC | CATSDLGGTYEQYF
14 | . | TRBJ1-1 | TRBV7-9 | . | TGTGCCAGAAGCTTAACAGCCATGAACACTGAAGCTTTCTTT | CARSLTAMNTEAFF
16 | . | TRBJ1-2 | TRBV7-9 | . | TGTGCCAGCAGCAAAGGGGGGACACCTTTCTACTATGGCTACACCTTC | CASSKGGTPFYYGYTF
15 | TRBD1 | TRBJ1-1 | TRBV6-1 | many | TGTGCCAGCGCCCGAGACAGGGGCTCGGGCACTGAAGCTTTCTTT | CASARDRGSGTEAFF
15 | TRBD2 | TRBJ2-7 | TRBV28 | many | TGTGCCAGCACGGAGAGTAGCGGGCTTCCCTACGAGCAGTACTTC | CASTESSGLPYEQYF
16 | TRBD1 | TRBJ2-7 | TRBV7-2 | few | TGTGCCAGCAGCTCTCCCCCCGGGACAGGACTTTGCGAGCAGTACTTC | CASSSPPGTGLCEQYF
12 | . | TRBJ2-7 | TRBV11-2 | many | TGTGCCAGCAGCCCCCATCGACGCGAGCAGTACTTC | CASSPHRREQYF
14 | TRBD1 | TRBJ2-7 | TRBV19 | many | TGTGCCAGTAGTATACGGGACAGGGTGAACGAGCAGTACTTC | CASSIRDRVNEQYF
13 | . | TRBJ1-1 | TRBV20-1 | many | TGCAGTGCTAGAGGGACAGTTCCACTTGAAGCTTTCTTT | CSARGTVPLEAFF
14 | . | TRBJ2-7 | TRBV19 | many | TGTGCCAGTAGCCGCTCGATCAACTCCTACGAGCAGTACTTC | CASSRSINSYEQYF
11 | TRBD2 | TRBJ2-1 | TRBV2 | many | TGTGCCAGCACCCGGACTAGCGGGATGGTCTTC | CASTRTSGMVF
17 | . | TRBJ2-1 | TRBV29-1 | . | TGCAGCGTTGAAGAAGGGATATCAGGGAGCTCCTACAATGAGCAGTTCTTC | CSVEEGISGSSYNEQFF
15 | . | TRBJ1-1 | TRBV24-1 | . | TGTGCCACCAGTGAACACACGGAGCCGAACACTGAAGCTTTCTTT | CATSEHTEPNTEAFF
13 | . | TRBJ2-5 | TRBV28 | many | TGTGCCAGCAGGAAAGGGGGGCGCGAGACCCAGTACTTC | CASRKGGRETQYF
13 | . | TRBJ2-2 | TRBV6-1 | many | TGTGCCAGCAGTTCCAGGACTCCCATAGAGCTGTTTTTT | CASSSRTPIELFF
14 | . | TRBJ2-1 | TRBV3-1 | many | TGTGCCAGCAGCCAGAAACAGGTGGTAAATGAGCAGTTCTTC | CASSQKQVVNEQFF
13 | . | TRBJ1-2 | TRBV30 | . | TGTGCCTGGAGTGCGGGGGGAAGGCATGGCTACACCTTC | CAWSAGGRHGYTF
16 | . | TRBJ2-3 | TRBV6-1 | many | TGTGCCAGCAGTGAATGGGGGGCAGGCCCGGGGGATACGCAGTATTTT | CASSEWGAGPGDTQYF
11 | . | TRBJ2-7 | TRBV20-1 | many | TGCAGTGCTGGCGTGACCTACGAGCAGTACTTC | CSAGVTYEQYF
15 | . | TRBJ2-4 | TRBV7-9 | many | TGTGCCAGCAGCTTAGGGGTTAGCTCCGGGAACATTCAGTACTTC | CASSLGVSSGNIQYF
13 | . | TRBJ2-1 | TRBV15 | once | TGTGCACCCAGCAGAAGATCAGGGTATGAGCAGTTCTTC | CAPSRRSGYEQFF
16 | . | TRBJ2-3 | TRBV2 | many | TGTGCCAGCATCAAGGGGTTGACACTCGCAACAGATACGCAGTATTTT | CASIKGLTLATDTQYF
13 | . | TRBJ2-5 | TRBV10-3 | many | TGTGCCATCAGTGAAGCCATGATAGCGGCCCAGTACTTC | CAISEAMIAAQYF
16 | TRBD2 | TRBJ2-1 | TRBV6-1 | once | TGTGCCAGCAGTTTTTTAAGGAAATCCGGGAGGGGTGAGCAGTTCTTC | CASSFLRKSGRGEQFF
14 | TRBD1 | TRBJ1-3 | TRBV7-9 | many | TGTGCCAGCAGCCGACAGGGAGTTGGAAACACCATATATTTT | CASSRQGVGNTIYF
14 | TRBD2 | TRBJ2-1 | TRBV5-1 | many | TGCGCCAGCAGCTTGTGGGGGGGAGTTGGTGAGCAGTTCTTC | CASSLWGGVGEQFF
15 | TRBD2 | TRBJ2-1 | TRBV12-3/TRBV12-4 | many | TGTGCCAGCAGCCCCAGCGGGGGGGCCTACAATGAGCAGTTCTTC | CASSPSGGAYNEQFF
14 | TRBD2 | TRBJ2-7 | TRBV20-1 | many | TGCAGTGCTCTCTCCGGACTAGCGGGAGACGAGCAGTACTTC | CSALSGLAGDEQYF
12 | . | TRBJ2-5 | TRBV29-1 | many | TGCAGCGTTGTGTTACCATCAGAGACCCAGTACTTC | CSVVLPSETQYF